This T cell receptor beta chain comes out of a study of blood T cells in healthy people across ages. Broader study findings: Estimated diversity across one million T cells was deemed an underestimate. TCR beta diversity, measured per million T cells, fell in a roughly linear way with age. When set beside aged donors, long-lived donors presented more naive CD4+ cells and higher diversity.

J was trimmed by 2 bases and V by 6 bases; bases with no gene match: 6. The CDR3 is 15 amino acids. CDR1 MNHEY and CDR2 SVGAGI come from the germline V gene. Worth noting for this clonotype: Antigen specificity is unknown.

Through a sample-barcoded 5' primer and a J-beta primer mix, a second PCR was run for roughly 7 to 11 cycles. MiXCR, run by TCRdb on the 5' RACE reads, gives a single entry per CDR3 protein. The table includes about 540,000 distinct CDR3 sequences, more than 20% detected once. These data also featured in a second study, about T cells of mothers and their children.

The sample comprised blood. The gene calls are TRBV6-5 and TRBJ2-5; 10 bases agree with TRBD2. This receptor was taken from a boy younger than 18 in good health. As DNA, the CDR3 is TGTGCCAGCAGGCATGAGCGGGGGGGGCAAGAGACCCAGTACTTC. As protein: CASRHERGGQETQYF.